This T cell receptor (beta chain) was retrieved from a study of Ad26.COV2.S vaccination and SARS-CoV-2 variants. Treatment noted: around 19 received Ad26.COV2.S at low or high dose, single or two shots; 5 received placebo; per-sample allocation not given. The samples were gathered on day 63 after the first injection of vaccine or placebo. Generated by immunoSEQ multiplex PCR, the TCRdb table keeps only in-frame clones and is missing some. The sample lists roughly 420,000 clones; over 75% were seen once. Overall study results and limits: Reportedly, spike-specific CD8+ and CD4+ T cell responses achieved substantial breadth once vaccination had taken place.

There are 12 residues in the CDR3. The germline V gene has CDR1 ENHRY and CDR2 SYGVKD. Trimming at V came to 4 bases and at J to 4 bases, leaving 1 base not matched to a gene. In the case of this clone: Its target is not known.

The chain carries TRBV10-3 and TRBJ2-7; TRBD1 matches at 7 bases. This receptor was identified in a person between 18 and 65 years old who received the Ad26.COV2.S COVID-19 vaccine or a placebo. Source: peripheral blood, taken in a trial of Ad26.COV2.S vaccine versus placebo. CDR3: CAISGGQYEQYF. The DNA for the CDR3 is TGTGCCATCAGTGGGGGACAGTACGAGCAGTACTTC.